This TCR beta chain was obtained from a study of blood T cell repertoires in COVID-19. Participants came from 24 US areas, aged about 18 to 95 years. Two negative PCRs, clearance, or symptom resolution characterized the recovered Cohort 3 donors. Trimming cost V 6 bases and J 8 bases; bases outside gene matches: 5. The V gene's germline CDR1 is MNHEY and CDR2 SVGAGI. CDR3 size: 12 residues. Using immunoSEQ multiplex PCR, the repertoire was profiled, and TCRdb retains in-frame clones only, with some absent. Of approximately 220,000 clones in the sample, about four fifths are singletons; the top ten hold approximately 6.5%.

Sequenced: PBMCs or T cells enriched from blood (not recorded which). The chain is built from TRBV6-5 and TRBJ1-2, with TRBD1 matching over 8 bases. The TCR comes from a woman in her thirties or forties who had recovered from COVID-19. This CDR3 reads CASSGQGLGYTF. DNA of the CDR3: TGTGCCAGCAGCGGACAGGGTTTGGGCTACACCTTC.